One sample yielded the 30 T cell receptor beta chains listed below, sequenced in a study of cytomegalovirus exposure and HLA in healthy donors. It was with 60 Vbeta and 13 Jbeta primers that the PCR ran. TCRdb's copy holds only in-frame clones and misses some; the assay was immunoSEQ multiplex PCR. The sample contains 96,000 or so clones, 65% to 80% of which appear only once. Sample: PBMCs. The receptors were sampled from a woman in her seventies in good health and CMV-seropositive.

The chain couples TRBV5-1 to TRBJ2-3; TRBD2 agrees at 12 bases. This CDR3 spans 15 amino acids. V trimming: 6 bases; J trimming: 8 bases; junction bases outside the gene matches: 10. Germline lookup yields CDR1 SGHRS and CDR2 YFSETQ. CDR3 in DNA: TGCGCCAGCACCTACTCTAGCGGGAGGGCCGGTACGCAGTATTTT. Encoded protein: CASTYSSGRAGTQYF.

This chain connects TRBV14 to TRBJ2-2; 8 bases map to TRBD1. The CDR3 has 15 amino acids. Germline-derived CDR1 and CDR2 are SGHDN and FVKESK. V was clipped by 7 bases and J by 3 bases; unmatched bases: 7. The CDR3 loop is CASTLTGGHTGELFF. Written as DNA, the CDR3 is TGTGCCAGCACTCTTACAGGGGGGCACACCGGGGAGCTGTTTTTT.

The V call is TRBV6-4, the J call TRBJ2-2; D ambiguous. V lost 7 bases, J lost 1 base, and 10 bases lay in between. Germline values: CDR1 MRHNA, CDR2 SNTAGT. This CDR3 spans 14 amino acids. CDR3 nucleotide sequence: TGTGCCAGCAAGTCACGAGAGAACACCGGGGAGCTGTTTTTT. Its protein is CASKSRENTGELFF.

This sequence joins TRBV27 and TRBJ2-2; D is possibly TRBD1 (5 bases). Trimming stripped 2 bases from V and 5 bases from J, with 9 bases between. The CDR3 is 14 amino acids. Germline V gene lookup returns CDR1 MNHEY and CDR2 SMNVEV (reference sequence). CDR3: CASSLRAGTGELFF. The CDR3, as DNA: TGTGCCAGCAGTTTACGGGCAGGGACCGGGGAGCTGTTTTTT.

This sequence joins TRBV4-2 and TRBJ1-2; 7 bases fit TRBD1. The CDR3 has 15 residues. Germline CDR1 is LGHNA and CDR2 is YNFKEQ. The J segment lost 4 bases and the V segment lost 2 bases, leaving 7 bases of the junction unmatched. The CDR3 region is CASSQSTGTGYGYTF. The DNA of the CDR3 is TGTGCCAGCAGCCAATCGACAGGGACTGGCTATGGCTACACCTTC.

The V call is TRBV28, the J call TRBJ1-5; TRBD1 is a possible D gene (6 bases). Looked up from germline, CDR1 is MDHEN and CDR2 is SYDVKM. The length of the CDR3 is 16 residues. Trimming shortened V by 8 bases and J by 3 bases, and 20 bases separated the two germline ends. The CDR3: CASSPGPTGINQPQHF. In nucleotides, the CDR3 is TGTGCCAGCTCTCCAGGCCCGACAGGCATCAATCAGCCCCAGCATTTT. Combining the CDR3 with reference TRBV28 and TRBJ1-5 gives the whole variable domain DVKVTQSSRYLVKRTGEKVFLECVQDMDHENMFWYRQDPGLGLRLIYFSYDVKMKEKGDIPEGYSVSREKKERFSLILESASTNQTSMYLCASSPGPTGINQPQHFGDGTRLSIL.

This chain joins TRBV5-5 and TRBJ1-2, with no clear D. In germline, CDR1 is SGHKS, CDR2 YYEKEE (reference sequence). The CDR3 runs 12 residues. Trimming took 4 bases from V and 4 from J, leaving 8 bases between them. The DNA for the CDR3 is TGTGCCAGCAGCACGAACACCTATGGCTACACCTTC. Its protein product is CASSTNTYGYTF.

This clone was seen just once. The chain is built from TRBV5-5 and TRBJ2-5; TRBD2 agrees at 10 bases. This CDR3 has 15 amino acids. Losses at the gene ends were 0 bases for V and 5 bases for J; bases not matched to a gene: 4. Germline-derived CDR1 and CDR2 are SGHKS and YYEKEE (reference sequence). The CDR3 here is CASSLGLAGVETQYF. The CDR3 DNA reads as TGTGCCAGCAGCTTGGGTCTAGCGGGAGTGGAGACCCAGTACTTC.

This rearrangement joins TRBV2 to TRBJ2-2; D perhaps matches TRBD2 (5 bases). Trimming removed 7 bases from V and 1 base from J, with 7 bases in between. The CDR3 has 13 amino acids. Germline CDR1 SNHLY, CDR2 FYNNEI. As DNA, the CDR3 is TGTGCCAGCAACGGGGTGAACACCGGGGAGCTGTTTTTT. Its translation is CASNGVNTGELFF.

This clone was seen only a few times. The J gene is TRBJ2-5, the V gene TRBV10-2, with a possible D match to TRBD1 (5 bases). Germline CDR1 WSHSY, CDR2 SAAADI. The CDR3 has 12 amino acids. Trimming removed 7 bases from V and 1 base from J, with 7 bases in between. The CDR3 bases are TGCGCCAGCACAGGGTCCCAAGAGACCCAGTACTTC. Protein product: CASTGSQETQYF.

This sequence joins TRBV27 and TRBJ1-2; D not certain. The germline CDR1 and CDR2 sequences are MNHEY and SMNVEV (reference sequence). The ends were cut back, 2 bases at V and 8 bases at J, with 18 bases in the middle. CDR3 length: 15 amino acids. Here the CDR3 DNA reads TGTGCCAGCAGTTTAGTCGGAGTGTCTGGTTTCGGCTACACCTTC. Translated, it gives CASSLVGVSGFGYTF.

This clone came up a few times. The gene calls are TRBV7-2 and TRBJ2-7, with TRBD1 identical over 7 bases. Losses at the gene ends were 6 bases for V and 7 bases for J; bases not matched to a gene: 15. This CDR3 has 15 amino acids. The V gene's germline CDR1 is SGHTA and CDR2 FQGNSA. The CDR3, as DNA: TGTGCCAGCAGTTCTACCCGGGACAGAGGCAAGGAGCAGTACTTC. It is translated as CASSSTRDRGKEQYF.

The V and J genes are TRBV27 and TRBJ2-6, with D uncertain. The CDR3 runs 16 residues. V was trimmed by 2 bases and J by 4 bases, leaving 12 bases between them. The germline V gene has CDR1 MNHEY and CDR2 SMNVEV (reference sequence). CDR3 sequence: CASSLLVVPGANVLTF. Written as DNA, the CDR3 is TGTGCCAGCAGTTTACTGGTAGTTCCCGGGGCCAACGTCCTGACTTTC.

The gene calls are TRBV5-1 and TRBJ2-7, with D maybe TRBD1 (6 bases). This CDR3 has 14 amino acids. CDR1 SGHRS and CDR2 YFSETQ come from the germline V gene. V lost 2 bases and J 2 bases, leaving 11 bases between the germline ends. CDR3 nucleotide sequence: TGCGCCAGCAGCTTCGCGGACAGAACCTACGAGCAGTACTTC. Its protein is CASSFADRTYEQYF. Looking up the rest from reference TRBV5-1 and TRBJ2-7 gives the full variable domain: KAGVTQTPRYLIKTRGQQVTLSCSPISGHRSVSWYQQTPGQGLQFLFEYFSETQRNKGNFPGRFSGRQFSNSRSEMNVSTLELGDSALYLCASSFADRTYEQYFGPGTRLTVT.

The chain is built from TRBV11-2 and TRBJ2-7, with 8 bases lining up with TRBD2. The germline V gene encodes CDR1 SGHAT and CDR2 FQNNGV. CDR3 length: 19 residues. The J segment lost 0 bases and the V segment lost 0 bases, leaving 13 bases of the junction unmatched. CDR3 in amino acids: CASSLDWQGISGSSYEQYF. CDR3 coding DNA: TGTGCCAGCAGCTTAGATTGGCAGGGCATCAGCGGGAGCTCCTACGAGCAGTACTTC.

The rearrangement uses TRBV28 and TRBJ2-1; a possible D gene is TRBD2 (6 bases). Per the germline V gene, CDR1 is MDHEN and CDR2 is SYDVKM. The CDR3 is 15 residues long. Trimming left V 7 bases short and J 2 bases short, with 15 bases between. CDR3 in DNA: TGTGCCAGCACAATAGGTGGCGGGGCCTACAATGAGCAGTTCTTC. This codes for CASTIGGGAYNEQFF.

This clone was recorded once. This chain links TRBV5-1 with TRBJ1-4; TRBD1 aligns across 8 bases. The CDR3 is made up of 14 amino acids. Germline V gene sequence: CDR1 SGHRS, CDR2 YFSETQ. The junction had 5 bases not matched to a gene; V was cut back by 3 bases and J by 7 bases. The CDR3 region is CASSSRGRGEKLFF. In DNA, the CDR3 is TGCGCCAGCAGCTCCAGGGGGCGCGGTGAAAAACTGTTTTTT.

The DNA for the CDR3 is TGTGCCAGCAGTCACAGGGGTGAGGAGCAGTTCTTC. Protein sequence: CASSHRGEEQFF. This sequence joins TRBV7-6 and TRBJ2-1; 7 bases fit TRBD1. This CDR3 is 12 amino acids long. Germline V CDR1 and CDR2: SGHVS, FNYEAQ. The V segment lost 6 bases and the J segment 10 bases; nucleotides outside the gene matches: 6. The full variable domain, its missing parts supplied by reference TRBV7-6 and TRBJ2-1, is GAGVSQSPRYKVTKRGQDVALRCDPISGHVSLYWYRQALGQGPEFLTYFNYEAQQDKSGLPNDRFSAERPEGSISTLTIQRTEQRDSAMYRCASSHRGEEQFFGPGTRLTVL.

The chain is built from TRBV19 and TRBJ2-3, with 13 bases aligning to TRBD2. The germline CDR1 and CDR2 sequences are LNHDA and SQIVND (reference sequence). This CDR3 spans 15 amino acids. Trimming at V came to 6 bases and at J to 8 bases, leaving 8 bases not matched to a gene. The DNA for the CDR3 is TGTGCCAGTAGAGGGACTAGCGGGAAAATTGCTACGCAGTATTTT. Its translation: CASRGTSGKIATQYF.

This clone was seen more than once but under ten times. This rearrangement joins TRBV5-1 to TRBJ2-7; 7 nucleotides align to TRBD1. The CDR3 loop spans 15 amino acids. V dropped 1 base and J dropped 3; count of bases not matched to a gene: 7. The germline V gene encodes CDR1 SGHRS and CDR2 YFSETQ. CDR3 protein: CASSLTPGQLYEQYF. CDR3 in DNA: TGCGCCAGCAGCTTGACCCCGGGACAGCTCTACGAGCAGTACTTC.

The rearrangement links TRBV28 to TRBJ2-7, with TRBD2 matching over 8 bases. Germline-derived CDR1 and CDR2 are MDHEN and SYDVKM. With 6 bases clipped from V and 1 base from J, the junction kept 5 bases outside the gene matches. CDR3 length equals 14 residues. CDR3: CASSQTSVSYEQYF. The CDR3 DNA reads as TGTGCCAGCAGCCAGACTAGCGTATCCTACGAGCAGTACTTC.

The chain carries TRBV6-6 and TRBJ2-1; the match to TRBD1 covers 9 bases. The length of the CDR3 is 16 residues. With 6 bases clipped from V and 0 bases from J, the junction kept 6 bases outside the gene matches. Germline V gene lookup returns CDR1 MNHNY and CDR2 SVGAGI (reference sequence). CDR3 DNA sequence: TGTGCCAGCAGGGGTCGGGACAGGGCCTCCTACAATGAGCAGTTCTTC. It translates to CASRGRDRASYNEQFF.

The CDR3 loop is CASSLEGRYGYTF. CDR3 DNA: TGTGCCAGCAGTCTGGAGGGTCGATATGGCTACACCTTC. V gene TRBV9 combines with J gene TRBJ1-2; D gene ambiguous. CDR3 length: 13 amino acids. V was trimmed by 5 bases and J by 5 bases, leaving 13 bases between them. Germline V gene data show CDR1 as SGDLS and CDR2 as YYNGEE.

The chain combines TRBV7-2 with TRBJ1-2; D is perhaps TRBD1 (6 bases). This CDR3 has 13 residues. The V gene lost 2 bases and the J gene lost 8 bases, with 12 bases spanning the gap. Per germline, CDR1 SGHTA and CDR2 FQGNSA. In DNA, the CDR3 is TGTGCCAGCAGCTTACTCCACCAGGGGGGCTACACCTTC. Its translation: CASSLLHQGGYTF.

This chain connects TRBV5-1 to TRBJ1-4; TRBD1 might be the D (6 bases). Germline lookup yields CDR1 SGHRS and CDR2 YFSETQ. This CDR3 has 14 amino acids. The ends were cut back, 2 bases at V and 4 bases at J, with 9 bases in the middle. The CDR3 loop reads CASSLGQFNEKLFF. CDR3 DNA: TGCGCCAGCAGCTTAGGACAGTTTAATGAAAAACTGTTTTTT.

The rearrangement links TRBV18 to TRBJ2-2; the match to TRBD2 covers 14 bases. The germline gives CDR1 KGHSH, CDR2 LQKENI. The CDR3 runs 20 residues. Losses at the gene ends were 3 bases for V and 0 bases for J; bases not matched to a gene: 9. The CDR3 DNA reads as TGTGCCAGCTCACCGCTTGGACTAGCGGGAGGCAACACGAACACCGGGGAGCTGTTTTTT. Translated, it gives CASSPLGLAGGNTNTGELFF.

This chain's CDR3 is CASSLNPVVAEAFF. The CDR3 DNA sequence: TGTGCCAGCAGCCTCAACCCGGTGGTCGCTGAAGCTTTCTTT. The chain carries TRBV7-2 and TRBJ1-1; no clear D gene. This CDR3 region has 14 residues. The V gene's germline CDR1 is SGHTA and CDR2 FQGNSA. Trimming removed 5 bases at V and 6 bases at J, with 16 bases between.

The CDR3 is CASSRRQAPDYEQYF. The CDR3 DNA reads TGTGCCAGCAGCCGGAGGCAGGCCCCAGACTACGAGCAGTACTTC. The gene calls are TRBV5-4 and TRBJ2-7, with D possibly matching TRBD2 (5 bases). V lost 4 bases, J lost 3 bases, and 17 bases lay in between. This CDR3 contains 15 residues. In germline, CDR1 is SGHNT, CDR2 YYREEE (reference sequence).

The chain couples TRBV11-2 to TRBJ2-7; 9 bases line up with TRBD2. The CDR3 length is 16 residues. Losses at the gene ends were 1 base for V and 7 bases for J; bases not matched to a gene: 11. Germline CDR1 SGHAT, CDR2 FQNNGV. CDR3 residues: CASSLGAGGGVGEQYF. Here the CDR3 DNA reads TGTGCCAGCAGCTTAGGAGCGGGAGGTGGAGTTGGGGAGCAGTACTTC. Full variable domain (rest looked up from reference TRBV11-2 and TRBJ2-7): EAGVAQSPRYKIIEKRQSVAFWCNPISGHATLYWYQQILGQGPKLLIQFQNNGVVDDSQLPKDRFSAERLKGVDSTLKIQPAKLEDSAVYLCASSLGAGGGVGEQYFGPGTRLTVT.

This clone was recorded a few times. The chain combines TRBV7-9 with TRBJ2-7; no definite D call. Trimming cost V 1 base and J 3 bases, with 7 bases left between them. Germline V gives CDR1 SEHNR, CDR2 FQNEAQ (reference sequence). There are 13 residues in the CDR3. The CDR3 region has the DNA TGTGCCAGCAGCTTAGTTGCCGGCTACGAGCAGTACTTC. Amino acids: CASSLVAGYEQYF.